What follows are 5 T cell receptor beta chains derived from one specimen sequenced in a study of regulatory T cells. General study findings and limits: In CD3G-deficient patients, conventional CD4+ T cells were enriched for hydrophobic CDR3 residues at positions 6 and 7.

For these TCRs, the target antigens are not known. The PCR used 52 TRBV and 13 TRBJ primers. The method was immunoSEQ multiplex PCR; TCRdb's version includes in-frame clones alone and lacks a portion of them. The sample has over 30,000 clones, 93% seen once. The sequencing sample was made of conventional CD4+ T cells sorted from blood. These receptors all stem from a child under 10 years old with CD3G deficiency.

V usage is TRBV19 and J usage is TRBJ2-1; 7 positions agree with TRBD1. Germline assignment: CDR1 LNHDA and CDR2 SQIVND (reference sequence). The CDR3 contains 14 residues. Unmatched junction bases numbered 11, after V lost 5 bases and J lost 10 bases. The CDR3 region has the DNA TGTGCCAGTAGTGCCCGGACAGGAATCGGGGAGCAGTTCTTC. Residues: CASSARTGIGEQFF. Full variable domain (outside the CDR3, taken from reference TRBV19 and TRBJ2-1): DGGITQSPKYLFRKEGQNVTLSCEQNLNHDAMYWYRQDPGQGLRLIYYSQIVNDFQKGDIAEGYSVSREKKESFPLTVTSAQKNPTAFYLCASSARTGIGEQFFGPGTRLTVL.

The V call is TRBV5-1, the J call TRBJ2-2, with 14 nucleotides matching TRBD2. The CDR3 has 18 residues. The germline CDR1 and CDR2 sequences are SGHRS and YFSETQ. With V trimmed by 2 bases and J by 5 bases, 8 bases remained unmatched. The CDR3 coding sequence is TGCGCCAGCAGCTTCGAGACTAGCGGGAGGGCCAGTACCGGGGAGCTGTTTTTT. Protein product: CASSFETSGRASTGELFF. The full variable domain, its missing parts supplied by reference TRBV5-1 and TRBJ2-2, is KAGVTQTPRYLIKTRGQQVTLSCSPISGHRSVSWYQQTPGQGLQFLFEYFSETQRNKGNFPGRFSGRQFSNSRSEMNVSTLELGDSALYLCASSFETSGRASTGELFFGEGSRLTVL.

The chain joins TRBV28 to TRBJ1-1; no reliable D call. The V end lost 6 bases, the J end lost 2 bases, and 7 bases lay between the germline ends. Germline CDR1 MDHEN, CDR2 SYDVKM. The CDR3 sequence is 12 residues long. CDR3 DNA: TGTGCCAGCAGCCAGACCAACACTGAAGCTTTCTTT. Translation: CASSQTNTEAFF.

V and J are TRBV14 and TRBJ2-3, with 8 bases that match TRBD1. With V trimmed by 1 base and J by 4 bases, 10 bases remained unmatched. Per germline, CDR1 SGHDN and CDR2 FVKESK. The CDR3 has 17 residues. CDR3 in DNA: TGTGCCAGCAGCCAAGCCCCCCGGACAGGGTGGGCAGATACGCAGTATTTT. It yields the protein CASSQAPRTGWADTQYF.

V is TRBV28 and J is TRBJ1-2; D uncertain. This CDR3 spans 13 amino acids. Deletions cut 4 bases from V and 9 bases from J, with 15 bases between. CDR1 and CDR2 from the germline V gene are MDHEN and SYDVKM. The chain's CDR3 is CASSSPEETRYTF. Here the CDR3 DNA reads TGTGCCAGCAGTTCCCCCGAGGAAACACGCTACACCTTC.